The present TCR beta chain was sequenced within a study of cytomegalovirus exposure and HLA in healthy donors. CDR3 length equals 16 residues. Trimming cost V 2 bases and J 6 bases; bases outside gene matches: 7. Germline CDR1 is SEHNR and CDR2 is FQNEAQ (reference sequence). Both 60 Vbeta primers and 13 Jbeta primers went into the PCR. Repertoires were generated with immunoSEQ multiplex PCR, while TCRdb's copy carries only in-frame clones and drops some. The sample yields approximately 170,000 clones, approximately 70% seen once. The chain is built from TRBV7-9 and TRBJ2-1; TRBD2 matches at 10 bases. The sequencing sample was made of PBMCs. The TCR was taken from a woman in her twenties or thirties in good health and CMV-seropositive. CDR3 loop: CASSLSTSGISNEQFF. The DNA of the CDR3 is TGTGCCAGCAGCTTATCAACTAGCGGGATATCCAATGAGCAGTTCTTC.